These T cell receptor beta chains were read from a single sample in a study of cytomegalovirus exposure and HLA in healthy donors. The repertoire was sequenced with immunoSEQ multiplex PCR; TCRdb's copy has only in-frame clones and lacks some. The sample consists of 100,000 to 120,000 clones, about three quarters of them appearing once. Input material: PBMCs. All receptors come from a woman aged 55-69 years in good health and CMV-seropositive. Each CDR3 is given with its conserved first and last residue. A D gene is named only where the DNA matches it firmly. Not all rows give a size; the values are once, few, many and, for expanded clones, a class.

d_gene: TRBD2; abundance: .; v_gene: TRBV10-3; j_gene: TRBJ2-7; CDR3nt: TGTGCCATCAGTGATCAGACGGGGGGGGACGAGCAGTACTTC; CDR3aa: CAISDQTGGDEQYF
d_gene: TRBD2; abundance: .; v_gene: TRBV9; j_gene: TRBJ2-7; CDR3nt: TGTGCCAGCAGCGTAGGGAGCGGGGTGAGCTCCTACGAGCAGTACTTC; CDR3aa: CASSVGSGVSSYEQYF
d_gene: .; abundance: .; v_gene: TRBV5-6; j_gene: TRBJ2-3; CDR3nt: TGTGCCAGCAGCTTGGATTATGGACTAATAAACAAAGATACGCAGTATTTT; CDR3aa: CASSLDYGLINKDTQYF
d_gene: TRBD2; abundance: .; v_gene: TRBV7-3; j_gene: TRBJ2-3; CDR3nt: TGTGCCAGCAGCAGACTAAGTTTTGCGGGAGGGCCGACAGATACGCAGTATTTT; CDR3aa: CASSRLSFAGGPTDTQYF
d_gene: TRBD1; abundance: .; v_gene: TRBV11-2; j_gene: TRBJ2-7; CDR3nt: TGTGCCAGCAGCCCGGGACAGGGGACCTACGAGCAGTACTTC; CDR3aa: CASSPGQGTYEQYF
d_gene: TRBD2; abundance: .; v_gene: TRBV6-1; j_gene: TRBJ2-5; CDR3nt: TGTGCCAGCCTAGGCGGGAGGGCCGGGGAGGAGACCCAGTACTTC; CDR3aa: CASLGGRAGEETQYF
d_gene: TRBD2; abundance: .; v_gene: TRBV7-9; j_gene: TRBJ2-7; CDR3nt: TGTGCCAGCAGGACAGCGGGAGTTAATTACGAGCAGTACTTC; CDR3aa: CASRTAGVNYEQYF
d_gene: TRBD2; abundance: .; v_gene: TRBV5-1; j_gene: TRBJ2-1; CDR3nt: TGCGCCAGCAGCTCCACTCTGCGGGCTAGCGGGAAAGATGAGCAGTTCTTC; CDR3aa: CASSSTLRASGKDEQFF
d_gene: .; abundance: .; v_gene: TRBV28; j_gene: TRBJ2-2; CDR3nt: TGTGCCAGCAGTTTTCATCCTAGTAGCACCGGGGAGCTGTTTTTT; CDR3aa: CASSFHPSSTGELFF
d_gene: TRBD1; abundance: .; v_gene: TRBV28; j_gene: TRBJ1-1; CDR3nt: TGTGCCAGCAGCCTCATCGGGACAGGCAACACTGAAGCTTTCTTT; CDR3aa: CASSLIGTGNTEAFF
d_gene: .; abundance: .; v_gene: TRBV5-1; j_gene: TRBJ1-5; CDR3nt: TGCGCCAGCTCTATCTGGGGCGACGGCAATCAGCCCCAGCATTTT; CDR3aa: CASSIWGDGNQPQHF
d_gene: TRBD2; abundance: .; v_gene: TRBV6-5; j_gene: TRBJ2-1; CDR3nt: TGTGCCAGCAGTCCTGTGGGGGGGGGCTACAATGAGCAGTTCTTC; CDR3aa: CASSPVGGGYNEQFF
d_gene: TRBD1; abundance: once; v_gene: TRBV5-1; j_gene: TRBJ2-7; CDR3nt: TGCGCCAGCAGCTTGGCCGGGACAGGGGACTCCTACGAGCAGTACTTC; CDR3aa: CASSLAGTGDSYEQYF
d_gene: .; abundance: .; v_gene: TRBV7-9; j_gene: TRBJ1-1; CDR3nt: TGTGCCAGCAGCTTAGGCAGGGACTACATGAACACTGAAGCTTTCTTT; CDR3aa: CASSLGRDYMNTEAFF
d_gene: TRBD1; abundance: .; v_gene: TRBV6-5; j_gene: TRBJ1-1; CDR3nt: TGTGCCAGCAGTGCAACCAGGGGGCGACGGACTGAAGCTTTCTTT; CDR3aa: CASSATRGRRTEAFF
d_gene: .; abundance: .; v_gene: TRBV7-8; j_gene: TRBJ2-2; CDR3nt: TGTGCCAGCAGCTCCCTTGGGCGGGGGCCCGCCAGCACCGGGGAGCTGTTTTTT; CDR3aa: CASSSLGRGPASTGELFF
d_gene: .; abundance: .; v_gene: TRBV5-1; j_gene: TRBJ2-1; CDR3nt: TGCGCCAGCAGCTTAACGGGTTTCAGCTCCTACAATGAGCAGTTCTTC; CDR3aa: CASSLTGFSSYNEQFF